Each of the 22 T cell receptor beta chains below was sequenced from the same sample in a study of blood T cell repertoires in COVID-19. The protocol was immunoSEQ multiplex PCR, while the TCRdb copy is restricted to in-frame clones and leaves out a portion. The table lists approximately 160,000 clones, about nine tenths of them singletons. Sequences were obtained from peripheral blood. These TCRs come from an older woman with acute or convalescent COVID-19.

CDR3 sequence (DNA): TGTGCCATCAGTGAGAGTACAGGGGGCATCGAGCAGTACTTC. Translation gives CAISESTGGIEQYF. The V gene is TRBV10-3, the J gene TRBJ2-7, with 9 bases that match TRBD1. V lost 2 bases and J lost 6; bases outside the gene matches: 5. The CDR3 has 14 amino acids. The germline CDR1 and CDR2 sequences are ENHRY and SYGVKD.

This clone was detected a few times. The chain carries TRBV10-1 and TRBJ1-2, with D possibly matching TRBD1 (5 bases). The CDR3 runs 14 residues. V was cut by 4 bases and J by 5 bases, with 14 bases left in between. The germline gives CDR1 WNHNN, CDR2 SYGVQD (reference sequence). CDR3 sequence reads: CASSVGVDIYGYTF. The CDR3, as DNA: TGCGCCAGCAGTGTTGGGGTGGACATATATGGCTACACCTTC.

This chain joins TRBV2 and TRBJ2-3, with 7 bases matching TRBD2. The CDR3 length is 10 residues. V lost 11 bases and J lost 10; bases outside the gene matches: 6. Germline CDR1 is SNHLY and CDR2 is FYNNEI. The CDR3 loop is CAGGSVAQYF. The CDR3 coding sequence is TGTGCCGGCGGGAGTGTGGCGCAGTATTTT.

The gene calls are TRBV29-1 and TRBJ2-1, with TRBD1 as a possible D gene (6 bases). Germline lookup yields CDR1 SQVTM and CDR2 ANQGSEA. V was clipped by 5 bases and J by 0 bases, with 20 bases between them. This CDR3 region has 17 residues. In DNA, the CDR3 is TGCAGCGTTTTCGACAGGATGTCCTTTAGCTCCTACAATGAGCAGTTCTTC. Translating gives CSVFDRMSFSSYNEQFF.

This clone occurred a few times. The chain uses TRBV19 and TRBJ2-4; a possible D gene is TRBD2 (5 bases). The CDR3 totals 14 residues. CDR1 and CDR2 from the germline V gene are LNHDA and SQIVND (reference sequence). V was shortened by 6 bases and J by 8 bases, with 17 bases between the two germline ends. In DNA form, the CDR3 reads TGTGCCAGTAGCGAGAGAGGGATGTACGACATTCAGTACTTC. This encodes CASSERGMYDIQYF.

The CDR3 DNA follows: TGTGCCAGCAGCCCTCGGACAGGGGCCGTCTACGAGCAGTACTTC. Its protein product is CASSPRTGAVYEQYF. The chain has TRBV7-9 and TRBJ2-7; 9 bases fit TRBD1. This CDR3 comprises 15 residues. Per germline, CDR1 SEHNR and CDR2 FQNEAQ (reference sequence). The V segment lost 5 bases and the J segment 3 bases; nucleotides outside the gene matches: 8.

This clone occurred once. The V gene is TRBV6-5, the J gene TRBJ1-5; 8 bases match TRBD1. Trimming at V came to 5 bases and at J to 1 base, leaving 4 bases not matched to a gene. This CDR3 spans 15 amino acids. The germline V gene encodes CDR1 MNHEY and CDR2 SVGAGI. The CDR3 is CASSTRQGSNQPQHF. DNA of the CDR3: TGTGCCAGCAGTACACGACAGGGGAGCAATCAGCCCCAGCATTTT.

This chain connects TRBV5-1 to TRBJ1-2, with D unclear. Germline CDR1 and CDR2: SGHRS and YFSETQ. Trimming shortened V by 3 bases and J by 4 bases, and 7 bases separated the two germline ends. CDR3 length: 12 amino acids. The DNA of the CDR3 is TGCGCCAGCAGCTCTTCCTTCTATGGCTACACCTTC. Protein sequence: CASSSSFYGYTF.

The V call is TRBV5-1, the J call TRBJ1-2, with D possibly being TRBD1 (6 bases). Trimming shortened V by 0 bases and J by 5 bases, and 17 bases separated the two germline ends. CDR1 and CDR2 from the germline V gene are SGHRS and YFSETQ. The CDR3 covers 16 residues. CDR3 protein: CASSLASPGGIYGYTF. The CDR3 DNA sequence: TGCGCCAGCAGCTTGGCGTCCCCGGGGGGCATATATGGCTACACCTTC.

The chain combines TRBV10-3 with TRBJ1-2; D unresolved. Trimming removed 0 bases at V and 4 bases at J, with 12 bases between. Germline loops: CDR1 ENHRY, CDR2 SYGVKD. The CDR3 spans 15 residues. CDR3 residues: CAISESASEIYGYTF. The CDR3 DNA reads TGTGCCATCAGTGAGTCGGCCTCTGAAATCTATGGCTACACCTTC.

The V call is TRBV19, the J call TRBJ1-5; TRBD1 matches at 7 bases. This CDR3 is 16 amino acids long. CDR1 and CDR2 (germline): LNHDA, SQIVND (reference sequence). V dropped 4 bases and J dropped 1; count of bases not matched to a gene: 7. The CDR3 nucleotides are TGTGCCAGTAGTACACCAGGGGGATGGAGCAATCAGCCCCAGCATTTT. Translation gives CASSTPGGWSNQPQHF. The entire variable domain, with the rest obtained from reference TRBV19 and TRBJ1-5, is as follows: DGGITQSPKYLFRKEGQNVTLSCEQNLNHDAMYWYRQDPGQGLRLIYYSQIVNDFQKGDIAEGYSVSREKKESFPLTVTSAQKNPTAFYLCASSTPGGWSNQPQHFGDGTRLSIL.

The J gene is TRBJ2-7, the V gene TRBV10-3, with TRBD2 as a possible D gene (6 bases). The length of the CDR3 is 13 residues. With 3 bases removed from V and 3 bases from J, the gap between germline ends came to 9 bases. Germline lookup yields CDR1 ENHRY and CDR2 SYGVKD. CDR3 amino acids: CAISDQGGYEQYF. CDR3 nucleotides: TGTGCCATCAGTGACCAGGGAGGCTACGAGCAGTACTTC.

The V call is TRBV28, the J call TRBJ1-2; D remains unclear. Germline V gene sequence: CDR1 MDHEN, CDR2 SYDVKM. Trimming removed 3 bases from V and 4 bases from J, with 12 bases in between. This CDR3 spans 14 amino acids. The CDR3 DNA reads as TGTGCCAGCAGTTTTTCCGGGGAGGCCTATGGCTACACCTTC. Residues: CASSFSGEAYGYTF.

The chain is built from TRBV4-2 and TRBJ2-7; TRBD1 agrees at 7 bases. Germline V lookup: CDR1 LGHNA, CDR2 YNFKEQ. The ends lost 1 base at V and 3 bases at J; junction bases unmatched: 12. The CDR3 consists of 17 residues. The CDR3 coding sequence is TGTGCCAGCAGCCAAGGAAGGGGACAGAGCTCCCTCTACGAGCAGTACTTC. The encoded protein is CASSQGRGQSSLYEQYF.

The V gene is TRBV5-1, the J gene TRBJ2-2, with 10 bases lining up with TRBD2. This CDR3 is 16 amino acids long. Germline-derived CDR1 and CDR2 are SGHRS and YFSETQ. V was pared by 2 bases and J by 5 bases, with 6 bases of the junction left unmatched. This CDR3 is CASSFETSGITGELFF. In DNA form, the CDR3 reads TGCGCCAGCAGCTTCGAAACTAGCGGGATAACCGGGGAGCTGTTTTTT.

The rearrangement links TRBV5-1 to TRBJ2-5, with 7 bases matching TRBD1. After removal of 4 bases from V and 2 bases from J, the junction contained 5 bases not matched to a gene. CDR3 length: 14 residues. Germline CDR1 is SGHRS and CDR2 is YFSETQ. The CDR3 loop reads CASSPLTGQETQYF. The DNA for the CDR3 is TGCGCCAGCAGCCCCTTGACAGGGCAAGAGACCCAGTACTTC.

This CDR3 reads CASSLVGHSNTEAFF. For the CDR3, the DNA is TGCGCCAGCAGCTTGGTAGGACACTCGAACACTGAAGCTTTCTTT. The V and J genes are TRBV5-1 and TRBJ1-1; D might be TRBD1 (5 bases). The germline V gene has CDR1 SGHRS and CDR2 YFSETQ. The CDR3 covers 15 residues. V was cut by 0 bases and J by 1 base, with 10 bases left in between. The whole variable domain, remainder taken from reference TRBV5-1 and TRBJ1-1, is KAGVTQTPRYLIKTRGQQVTLSCSPISGHRSVSWYQQTPGQGLQFLFEYFSETQRNKGNFPGRFSGRQFSNSRSEMNVSTLELGDSALYLCASSLVGHSNTEAFFGQGTRLTVV.

The chain recombines TRBV30 with TRBJ2-7, with TRBD1 matching over 10 bases. Trimming cost V 0 bases and J 0 bases; bases outside gene matches: 8. CDR1 and CDR2 (germline): GTSNPN, SVGIG (reference sequence). There are 17 residues in the CDR3. CDR3 bases: TGTGCCTGGAGTGTCTGGACAGGGGGGGATCCCTCCTACGAGCAGTACTTC. Amino acid sequence: CAWSVWTGGDPSYEQYF.

This clone has only one observation. This chain connects TRBV30 to TRBJ2-1, with D tentatively TRBD2 (5 bases). CDR1 and CDR2 from the germline V gene are GTSNPN and SVGIG (reference sequence). The CDR3 has 13 residues. CDR3 DNA: TGTGCTCGTGGAGTGGGAGTCGCCAATGAGCAGTTCTTC. Its protein is CARGVGVANEQFF.

The gene calls are TRBV19 and TRBJ1-5; 10 bases are a match to TRBD1. Trimming cost V 7 bases and J 6 bases; bases outside gene matches: 6. This CDR3 comprises 14 residues. The germline gives CDR1 LNHDA, CDR2 SQIVND (reference sequence). For the CDR3, the DNA is TGTGCCAGTAAAAGACAGGGGGCGGGTCAGCCCCAGCATTTT. Translation: CASKRQGAGQPQHF.

This clone was seen a few times. The genes are TRBV19 and TRBJ1-5; maybe TRBD1 (6 bases). This CDR3 has 15 amino acids. Deletions cut 7 bases from V and 0 bases from J, with 13 bases between. Germline V gives CDR1 LNHDA, CDR2 SQIVND (reference sequence). This chain's CDR3 is CASTLTGYSNQPQHF. CDR3 DNA sequence: TGTGCCAGTACCTTGACAGGATATAGCAATCAGCCCCAGCATTTT.

This chain links TRBV9 with TRBJ2-3, with 10 bases that match TRBD2. Trimming cost V 4 bases and J 5 bases; bases outside gene matches: 7. CDR1 is SGDLS and CDR2 is YYNGEE in the germline V gene. This CDR3 is built from 15 residues. CDR3 nucleotides: TGTGCCAGCAGCCCCTCAGCGGGGGGGGTAGATACGCAGTATTTT. It yields the protein CASSPSAGGVDTQYF.